This entry lists 28 T cell receptor beta chains sequenced from one sample in a study of CD8 T cells in ankylosing spondylitis. Using its own MiXCR run on the 5' RACE reads, TCRdb lists one record per CDR3 protein. The sample has fewer than 250,000 distinct CDR3 sequences; roughly a tenth are singletons. Material: blood, either unsorted or a sorted T cell fraction (not recorded which). The receptors were gathered from a male donor with ankylosing spondylitis or in good health (not recorded which).

This clonotype was seen ten or more times. The CDR3 DNA reads TGCGCCAGCAGCGAGACTGAACTTCTATACAATGAGCAGTTCTTC. Protein: CASSETELLYNEQFF. The J gene is TRBJ2-1, the V gene TRBV4-1, with D hard to call. The V and J ends lost 5 bases and 4 bases respectively, with 15 bases between them. CDR1 MGHRA and CDR2 YSYEKL come from the germline V gene. This CDR3 is built from 15 residues.

This clonotype has only a few counts. V gene TRBV18 combines with J gene TRBJ1-3; D call uncertain. The CDR3 is 15 amino acids. Trimming shortened V by 4 bases and J by 0 bases, and 10 bases separated the two germline ends. Germline-derived CDR1 and CDR2 are KGHSH and LQKENI. The CDR3 region is CASSREQLSGNTIYF. The CDR3, as DNA: TGTGCCAGCTCACGAGAACAGCTCTCTGGAAACACCATATATTTT.

The J gene is TRBJ2-1, the V gene TRBV5-1; maybe TRBD2 (5 bases). Germline V gene lookup returns CDR1 SGHRS and CDR2 YFSETQ. V dropped 2 bases and J dropped 7 bases, with 13 bases sitting between them. The CDR3 totals 14 residues. As DNA, the CDR3 is TGCGCCAGCAGCTTTGCCGATGAGGGAAATGAGCAGTTCTTC. Its protein is CASSFADEGNEQFF.

The CDR3 DNA is TGTGCCAGCAGCGTAGCGGGCTTGATCTACAATGAGCAGTTCTTC. Translation: CASSVAGLIYNEQFF. V usage is TRBV9 and J usage is TRBJ2-1; D unresolved. The CDR3 totals 15 residues. CDR1 and CDR2 (germline): SGDLS, YYNGEE. V was pared by 0 bases and J by 3 bases, with 10 bases between.

The sample holds many counts of this clonotype. The chain couples TRBV27 to TRBJ1-4; D possibly corresponds to TRBD1 (6 bases). Germline V CDR1 and CDR2: MNHEY, SMNVEV (reference sequence). This CDR3 has 16 amino acids. The V gene lost 1 base and the J gene lost 8 bases, with 17 bases spanning the gap. Written as DNA, the CDR3 is TGTGCCAGCAGTTTATACCCCACGGGGGCGGGAGAAAAACTGTTTTTT. Its protein product is CASSLYPTGAGEKLFF.

The V and J genes are TRBV27 and TRBJ2-4; D call uncertain. The CDR3 extends over 14 amino acids. CDR1 is MNHEY and CDR2 is SMNVEV in the germline V gene (reference sequence). V gave up 0 bases and J gave up 0 bases, with 3 bases separating them. CDR3 region: CASSLSEAKNIQYF. CDR3 DNA: TGTGCCAGCAGTTTATCAGAAGCCAAAAACATTCAGTACTTC.

This clonotype was counted at least ten times. CDR3 sequence reads: CASSLGGDSTDTQYF. CDR3 bases: TGTGCCAGCAGTTTAGGAGGGGATAGCACAGATACGCAGTATTTT. V and J are TRBV12-3 or TRBV12-4 and TRBJ2-3; D tentatively fits TRBD1 or TRBD2 (5 bases each). Trimming shortened V by 1 base and J by 0 bases, and 8 bases separated the two germline ends. The CDR3 has 15 residues.

This clonotype was counted at least ten times. This chain uses TRBV12-3 or TRBV12-4 with TRBJ1-5, with 8 positions matching TRBD1. This CDR3 contains 13 residues. The V gene end was trimmed by 5 bases and the J gene end by 9 bases; junction bases not matched to a gene: 6. DNA for the CDR3: TGTGCCAGCAGTGGACAGGGCCCGAGGCCCCAGCATTTT. It translates to CASSGQGPRPQHF.

This clonotype showed up many times. The chain carries TRBV29-1 and TRBJ2-5; D remains ambiguous. Trimming took 5 bases from V and 5 from J, leaving 6 bases between them. Germline CDR1 and CDR2: SQVTM and ANQGSEA. This CDR3 contains 10 residues. The CDR3 DNA reads as TGCAGCGTTCTCCTGGAGACCCAGTACTTC. It translates to CSVLLETQYF.

This clonotype was detected ten times or more. The chain links TRBV30 to TRBJ2-5; the D gene is possibly TRBD2 (5 bases). CDR3 size: 14 residues. CDR1 is GTSNPN and CDR2 is SVGIG in the germline V gene (reference sequence). Trimming left V 3 bases short and J 4 bases short, with 15 bases between. The CDR3 spells CAWRRGNSRETQYF. Written as DNA, the CDR3 is TGTGCCTGGAGGAGAGGGAACTCGAGAGAGACCCAGTACTTC. The full variable domain, completed using reference TRBV30 and TRBJ2-5, is SQTIHQWPATLVQPVGSPLSLECTVEGTSNPNLYWYRQAAGRGLQLLFYSVGIGQISSEVPQNLSASRPQDRQFILSSKKLLLSDSGFYLCAWRRGNSRETQYFGPGTRLLVL.

This clonotype showed up just a few times. In DNA form, the CDR3 reads TGTGCCAGCAGCTTAGTTTGGATCCGGGGGCGCCCGACCACTGAAGCTTTCTTT. Its protein is CASSLVWIRGRPTTEAFF. The chain employs TRBV7-8 and TRBJ1-1; D may be TRBD1 (6 bases). V shed 1 base and J shed 4 bases, with 22 bases lying between them. In germline, CDR1 is SGHVS, CDR2 FQNEAQ. The CDR3 totals 18 residues.

This clonotype has at least ten counts. The chain joins TRBV2 to TRBJ1-1; D uncertain. Germline values: CDR1 SNHLY, CDR2 FYNNEI. The CDR3 length is 13 residues. Trimming removed 2 bases at V and 7 bases at J, with 11 bases between. In DNA form, the CDR3 reads TGTGCCAGCAGTGAAAGACGGGAGGGTGAAGCTTTCTTT. Its protein is CASSERREGEAFF. The full variable domain, its missing parts supplied by reference TRBV2 and TRBJ1-1, is EPEVTQTPSHQVTQMGQEVILRCVPISNHLYFYWYRQILGQKVEFLVSFYNNEISEKSEIFDDQFSVERPDGSNFTLKIRSTKLEDSAMYFCASSERREGEAFFGQGTRLTVV.

This clonotype has just a few counts. This chain joins TRBV7-2 and TRBJ2-5; D is perhaps TRBD2 (5 bases). The CDR3 consists of 13 residues. Germline V CDR1 and CDR2: SGHTA, FQGNSA. Trimming removed 4 bases at V and 3 bases at J, with 9 bases between. Here the CDR3 DNA reads TGTGCCAGCAGCTCCGGACTGGAAGAGACCCAGTACTTC. It translates to CASSSGLEETQYF.

The V gene is TRBV7-8, the J gene TRBJ1-6; D is unresolved. Trimming took 1 base from V and 0 from J, leaving 4 bases between them. This CDR3 has 15 amino acids. Looked up from germline, CDR1 is SGHVS and CDR2 is FQNEAQ. The CDR3 here is CASSLGVSYNSPLHF. The CDR3 region has the DNA TGTGCCAGCAGCTTAGGCGTCTCCTATAATTCACCCCTCCACTTT. The full variable domain, completed using reference TRBV7-8 and TRBJ1-6, is GAGVSQSPRYKVAKRGQDVALRCDPISGHVSLFWYQQALGQGPEFLTYFQNEAQLDKSGLPSDRFFAERPEGSVSTLKIQRTQQEDSAVYLCASSLGVSYNSPLHFGNGTRLTVT.

This clonotype was seen at least ten times. The chain employs TRBV5-5 and TRBJ2-5; D call uncertain. V lost 2 bases and J 6 bases, leaving 11 bases between the germline ends. The CDR3 is 13 residues long. CDR1 is SGHKS, CDR2 YYEKEE, per germline (reference sequence). The CDR3 bases are TGTGCCAGCAGCTTACCGGACCACCAGACCCAGTACTTC. This codes for CASSLPDHQTQYF.

The V call is TRBV30, the J call TRBJ1-3; D is undetermined. CDR1 is GTSNPN and CDR2 is SVGIG in the germline V gene (reference sequence). Trimming removed 7 bases from V and 4 bases from J, with 14 bases in between. This CDR3 is 13 amino acids long. The CDR3 DNA reads TGTGCCTTGGGGAGGGTAGCCGGAAACACCATATATTTT. Encoded protein: CALGRVAGNTIYF.

This clonotype occurred many times. This chain uses TRBV2 with TRBJ1-5; 11 bases fit TRBD1. Germline CDR1 reads SNHLY; CDR2 reads FYNNEI. CDR3 length: 14 residues. V gave up 8 bases and J gave up 6 bases; unmatched junction bases: 6. The CDR3 nucleotides read TGTGCCAGCGGGGACAGGGGGATCGGTCAGCCCCAGCATTTT. Its protein product is CASGDRGIGQPQHF.

Turning to this clonotype: Compared with germline, one end of the junction differs, possibly owing to a read error. The chain uses TRBV11-3 and TRBJ1-1; D is undetermined. There are 11 residues in the CDR3. Germline CDR1 reads SGHNT; CDR2 reads YENEEA. The CDR3 region has the DNA TGTGCCAACAGCTTAGGTCCTGAAGCTTTCTTT. It is translated as CANSLGPEAFF.

This clonotype was counted many times. The chain has TRBV12-3 or TRBV12-4 and TRBJ2-1, with D perhaps TRBD1 or TRBD2 (5 bases each). This CDR3 is 14 amino acids long. Trimming shortened V by 7 bases and J by 10 bases, and 20 bases separated the two germline ends. The CDR3 bases are TGTGCCAGCAACCCGGGACCCCTCCTGTCGGAGCAGTTCTTC. Encoded protein: CASNPGPLLSEQFF.

This clonotype was seen many times. The rearrangement uses TRBV15 and TRBJ1-4, with 7 bases lining up with TRBD1. CDR3 length: 16 residues. V lost 4 bases to trimming and J lost 3 bases; unmatched junction nucleotides: 8. The V gene's germline CDR1 is LNHNV and CDR2 YYDKDF (reference sequence). CDR3 sequence (DNA): TGTGCCACCAGCAACCCCAGGGGGGACGCTAATGAAAAACTGTTTTTT. Translation: CATSNPRGDANEKLFF.

This clonotype has only a few counts. A much larger clone differs from this one at a single base, so this may be a read error. The rearrangement links TRBV20-1 to TRBJ2-5; 7 positions match TRBD1. This CDR3 is built from 16 residues. The germline V gene has CDR1 DFQATT and CDR2 SNEGSKA (reference sequence). CDR3 coding DNA: TGCAGTGCTAGATCTGACAGGGTAGGCCCACAAGAGGCCCAGTACTTC. Translation gives CSARSDRVGPQEAQYF.

The sample holds many counts of this clonotype. The chain links TRBV10-3 to TRBJ1-5, with D possibly TRBD1 on 5 matching bases. CDR3 length: 15 amino acids. Germline CDR1 and CDR2: ENHRY and SYGVKD. The V and J ends lost 10 bases and 0 bases respectively, with 16 bases between them. The CDR3 protein is CANTGTAYSNQPQHF. The CDR3 DNA reads as TGTGCCAACACCGGGACCGCGTATAGCAATCAGCCCCAGCATTTT.

This clonotype was seen at least ten times. The chain employs TRBV5-1 and TRBJ2-7; TRBD1 might be the D (5 bases). The CDR3 sequence is 15 residues long. Germline CDR1 SGHRS, CDR2 YFSETQ. Between the trimmed V and J ends, which lost 4 bases and 5 bases, there was a span of 19 bases. For the CDR3, the DNA is TGCGCCAGCAGCCTCGCTAGGGGTCCTTTGGACGAGCAGTACTTC. It specifies CASSLARGPLDEQYF.

A remark on this clonotype: Just one base apart from a much larger clone, this may be a read error. CDR3 in amino acids: CASSPCRDSAHTDTQYF. The DNA for the CDR3 is TGTGCCAGCAGCCCTTGCCGTGACTCGGCACACACAGATACGCAGTATTTT. J is TRBJ2-3 and V is TRBV6-1; D uncertain. The V and J ends lost 6 bases and 2 bases respectively, with 21 bases between them. The germline V gene encodes CDR1 MNHNS and CDR2 SASEGT. This CDR3 spans 17 amino acids.

The chain links TRBV7-2 to TRBJ2-7; the D gene is possibly TRBD1 (7 bases). CDR3 size: 13 residues. Trimming removed 5 bases from V and 6 bases from J, with 14 bases in between. Germline lookup yields CDR1 SGHTA and CDR2 FQGNSA. DNA for the CDR3: TGTGCCAGCAGCCGGGGCCAGGGGGGCGAGCAGTACTTC. Amino acids: CASSRGQGGEQYF.

This clonotype has ten or more counts. V and J are TRBV5-6 and TRBJ2-2, with 7 bases identical to TRBD1. V lost 4 bases, J lost 1 base, and 10 bases stayed unmatched. The CDR3 is 17 residues long. Germline V gene data show CDR1 as SGHDT and CDR2 as YYEEEE. The CDR3 region is CASSPDRQGLNTGELFF. CDR3 nucleotide sequence: TGTGCCAGCAGCCCGGACCGACAGGGTTTGAACACCGGGGAGCTGTTTTTT.

This clonotype was picked up many times. DNA for the CDR3: TGCAGCGCTGGGACACCCACAGGGATAAACTATGGCTACACCTTC. This codes for CSAGTPTGINYGYTF. The chain employs TRBV29-1 and TRBJ1-2; D is perhaps TRBD1 (6 bases). CDR1 SQVTM and CDR2 ANQGSEA come from the germline V gene. The ends were cut back, 7 bases at V and 2 bases at J, with 20 bases in the middle. The CDR3 runs to 15 residues. The complete variable domain, with remaining parts taken from reference TRBV29-1 and TRBJ1-2, reads SAVISQKPSRDICQRGTSLTIQCQVDSQVTMMFWYRQQPGQSLTLIATANQGSEATYESGFVIDKFPISRPNLTFSTLTVSNMSPEDSSIYLCSAGTPTGINYGYTFGSGTRLTVV.

This clonotype was seen many times. The genes are TRBV6-2 or TRBV6-3 and TRBJ1-2; possible D gene TRBD1, 5 bases. V dropped 0 bases and J dropped 4 bases, with 12 bases sitting between them. From germline, CDR1 is MNHEY and CDR2 SVGEGT. This CDR3 is built from 15 residues. The CDR3 sequence: CASSYSSTALYGYTF. Here the CDR3 DNA reads TGTGCCAGCAGTTACTCATCGACAGCCCTCTATGGCTACACCTTC.